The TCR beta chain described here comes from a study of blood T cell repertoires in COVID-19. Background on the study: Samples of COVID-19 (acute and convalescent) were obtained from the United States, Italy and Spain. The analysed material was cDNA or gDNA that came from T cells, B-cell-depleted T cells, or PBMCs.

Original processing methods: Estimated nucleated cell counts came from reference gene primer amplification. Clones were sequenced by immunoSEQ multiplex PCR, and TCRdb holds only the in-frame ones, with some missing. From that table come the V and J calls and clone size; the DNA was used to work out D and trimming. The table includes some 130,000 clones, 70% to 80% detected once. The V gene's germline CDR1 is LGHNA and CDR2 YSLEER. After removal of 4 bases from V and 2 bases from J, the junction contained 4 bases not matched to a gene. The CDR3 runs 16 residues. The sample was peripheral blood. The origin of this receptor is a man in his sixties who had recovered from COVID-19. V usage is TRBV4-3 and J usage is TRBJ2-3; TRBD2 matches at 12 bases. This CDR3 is CASSLTSGGFTDTQYF. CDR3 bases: TGCGCCAGCAGCCTTACTAGCGGGGGGTTCACAGATACGCAGTATTTT.